Included here is one T cell receptor (beta chain) sequence, with context. Its specificity is not known. The sample is drawn from a study of siplizumab effects on memory and regulatory T cells. Notes on the study in general: No naive or memory phenotype could be assigned to roughly 75-95% of proliferating clones. Significantly reduced by siplizumab was the cumulative frequency of alloreactive sequences, namely those traceable to unstimulated CD4+ memory cells. Alloreactive clones mapping to unstimulated subsets formed only a minor fraction.

Trimming stripped 4 bases from V and 0 bases from J, with 14 bases between. Germline CDR1 is SGHRS and CDR2 is YFSETQ. The CDR3 loop spans 15 amino acids. Per-sample assaying covered roughly 10^5 TCR templates. Sequencing was performed with immunoSEQ multiplex PCR; in TCRdb, only in-frame clones are kept and a portion is missing. Seen here are 62,000 or so clones, around four fifths observed once, and the top ten hold about 3.5%. The gene calls are TRBV5-1 and TRBJ2-7, with D tentatively TRBD1 (7 bases). The receptor was derived from a human donor in good health. Sequenced: memory CD4+ T cells sorted from blood. CDR3 sequence reads: CASSQRQGGSYEQYF. The CDR3, as DNA: TGCGCCAGCAGCCAACGACAGGGAGGCTCCTACGAGCAGTACTTC.